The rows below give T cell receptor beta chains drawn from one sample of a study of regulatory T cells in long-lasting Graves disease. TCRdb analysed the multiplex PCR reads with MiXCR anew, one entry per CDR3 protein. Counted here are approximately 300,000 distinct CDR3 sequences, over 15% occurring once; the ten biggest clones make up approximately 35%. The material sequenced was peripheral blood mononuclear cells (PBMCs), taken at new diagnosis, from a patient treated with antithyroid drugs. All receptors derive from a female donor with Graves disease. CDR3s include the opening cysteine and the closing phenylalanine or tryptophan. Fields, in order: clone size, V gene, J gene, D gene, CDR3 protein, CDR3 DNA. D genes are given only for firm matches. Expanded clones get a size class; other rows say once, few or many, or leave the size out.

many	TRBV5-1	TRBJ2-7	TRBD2	CASSSGLAEFYEQYF	TGCGCCAGCAGCTCCGGACTAGCGGAGTTCTACGAGCAGTACTTC
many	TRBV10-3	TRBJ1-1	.	CAISEDFDTEAFF	TGTGCCATCAGTGAGGACTTCGACACTGAAGCTTTCTTT
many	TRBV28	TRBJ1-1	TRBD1	CASREQGTEAFF	TGTGCCAGCAGAGAACAGGGGACTGAAGCTTTCTTT
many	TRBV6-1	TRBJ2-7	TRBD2	CASQVSGGRTYEQYF	TGTGCCAGCCAAGTGTCGGGCGGGAGGACCTACGAGCAGTACTTC
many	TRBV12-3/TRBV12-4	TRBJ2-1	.	CASSRNHYNEQFF	TGTGCCAGCAGTCGCAACCACTACAATGAGCAGTTCTTC
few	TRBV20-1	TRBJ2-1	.	CSARDFGAWEYNEQFF	TGCAGTGCTAGAGATTTCGGGGCATGGGAATACAATGAGCAGTTCTTC
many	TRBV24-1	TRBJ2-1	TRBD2	CATSDSRLAGGAVNEQFF	TGTGCCACCAGTGATTCGCGTTTAGCGGGAGGGGCCGTGAATGAGCAGTTCTTC
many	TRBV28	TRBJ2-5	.	CASPPGRGLETQYF	TGTGCCAGCCCACCGGGCCGGGGACTTGAGACCCAGTACTTC
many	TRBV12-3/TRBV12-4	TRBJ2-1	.	CASSLVGEQFF	TGTGCCAGCAGCCTCGTTGGTGAGCAGTTCTTC
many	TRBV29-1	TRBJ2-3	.	CSARTGTDTQYF	TGCAGCGCTAGAACAGGGACGGATACGCAGTATTTT
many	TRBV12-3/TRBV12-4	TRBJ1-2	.	CASSLFQGDGYTF	TGTGCCAGCAGTTTATTCCAAGGTGATGGCTACACCTTC
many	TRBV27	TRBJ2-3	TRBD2	CASSLVAGGPRDTQYF	TGTGCCAGCAGCTTGGTAGCGGGAGGGCCGAGAGATACGCAGTATTTT
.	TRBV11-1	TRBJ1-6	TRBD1	CASSRNYGQGVGSPLHF	TGTGCCAGCAGCCGAAACTACGGACAGGGTGTGGGTTCACCCCTCCACTTT
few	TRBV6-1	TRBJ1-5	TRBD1	CASSLGQGAVQPQHF	TGTGCCAGCAGCTTGGGACAGGGGGCGGTTCAGCCCCAGCATTTT
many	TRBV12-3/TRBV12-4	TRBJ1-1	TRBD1	CASSSPRQGAEGLNTEAFF	TGTGCCAGCAGTTCCCCCCGCCAGGGGGCAGAAGGGTTGAACACTGAAGCTTTCTTT
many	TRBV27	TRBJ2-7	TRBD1	CASRQGSHEQYF	TGTGCCAGCCGACAGGGGTCCCACGAGCAGTACTTC